Listed below are T cell receptor beta chains from one sample, sequenced in a study of OX40 agonist ivuxolimab in advanced cancers. TCRdb's table, derived via immunoSEQ multiplex PCR, lists solely in-frame clones and lacks some. The sample carries about 54,000 clones, approximately 84% recorded once. The sequencing used CD4+ or CD8+ T cells sorted from blood, collected in a trial of the OX40 agonist ivuxolimab. Receptors were obtained from an adult with an advanced solid tumor such as melanoma, head and neck, liver or kidney cancer. The CDR3 runs from the conserved cysteine through the conserved F or W. D genes are given only for firm matches. For some rows the clone size is stated as once, few or many, or as a class when expanded; others skip it.

TRBV9	TRBJ2-1	.	.	CASSALEAEQFF	TGTGCCAGCAGCGCCCTAGAGGCAGAGCAGTTCTTC
TRBV6-5	TRBJ2-7	.	.	CASSYSMGGTPYEQYF	TGTGCCAGCAGTTACTCGATGGGGGGCACGCCCTACGAGCAGTACTTC
TRBV9	TRBJ1-1	.	once	CASSVVHSMNTEAFF	TGTGCCAGCAGCGTAGTCCACAGCATGAACACTGAAGCTTTCTTT
TRBV2	TRBJ2-1	.	few	CASSDEGLRFF	TGTGCCAGCAGTGATGAAGGGCTCCGGTTCTTC
TRBV10-2	TRBJ2-1	TRBD2	.	CASSSTLTSGSNEQFF	TGCGCCAGCAGTAGTACTCTGACTAGCGGGAGTAATGAGCAGTTCTTC
TRBV5-1	TRBJ1-3	.	.	CASSLVSRGSGNTIYF	TGCGCCAGCAGCTTGGTTTCCAGGGGTTCGGGAAACACCATATATTTT
TRBV7-2	TRBJ1-2	.	.	CASSQDTQGSYGYTF	TGTGCCAGCAGCCAAGATACCCAGGGCAGCTATGGCTACACCTTC
TRBV6-5	TRBJ1-4	.	.	CATLGGLEKLFF	TGTGCCACCCTGGGGGGACTTGAAAAACTGTTTTTT
TRBV29-1	TRBJ2-3	.	.	CSVDEGTTDTQYF	TGCAGCGTCGATGAGGGGACCACAGATACGCAGTATTTT
TRBV19	TRBJ2-3	.	.	CASSISGRGQADTQYF	TGTGCCAGTAGTATATCGGGCAGGGGTCAAGCAGATACGCAGTATTTT
TRBV10-2	TRBJ1-5	.	.	CASSAVQGGQPQHF	TGCGCCAGCAGTGCGGTACAGGGTGGTCAGCCCCAGCATTTT
TRBV29-1	TRBJ2-1	.	once	CSVPKQGKIDEQFF	TGCAGCGTTCCTAAACAGGGTAAGATTGATGAGCAGTTCTTC
TRBV7-2	TRBJ1-1	TRBD1	.	CACSAGGFGNTEAFF	TGTGCGTGCTCGGCAGGGGGCTTCGGGAACACTGAAGCTTTCTTT
TRBV28	TRBJ2-3	.	.	CASSPPSDGWADTQYF	TGTGCCAGCAGTCCTCCTAGCGACGGATGGGCAGATACGCAGTATTTT
TRBV7-2	TRBJ1-1	.	.	CASSLMNTEAFF	TGTGCCAGCTCACTCATGAACACTGAAGCTTTCTTT
TRBV11-2	TRBJ2-5	.	.	CASAAGRKETQYF	TGTGCCAGCGCGGCGGGAAGGAAAGAGACCCAGTACTTC
TRBV4-1	TRBJ2-3	TRBD2	.	CASSQDEGTSGAQYF	TGCGCCAGCAGCCAAGATGAAGGGACTAGCGGGGCGCAGTATTTT
TRBV7-9	TRBJ2-1	.	.	CASSLPPRLGNEQFF	TGTGCCAGCAGCTTACCCCCTAGATTGGGCAATGAGCAGTTCTTC
TRBV6-6	TRBJ2-7	.	.	CASSFRRDYEQYF	TGTGCCAGCAGCTTCCGACGCGACTACGAGCAGTACTTC
TRBV27	TRBJ2-5	.	.	CASSPGTLSKETQYF	TGTGCCAGCAGTCCTGGGACTCTATCGAAGGAGACCCAGTACTTC
TRBV28	TRBJ2-1	TRBD2	.	CASSEAGGPHNEQFF	TGTGCCAGCAGTGAAGCGGGAGGGCCCCACAATGAGCAGTTCTTC
TRBV7-2	TRBJ1-5	TRBD1	.	CASSFRTGGYQPQHF	TGTGCCAGCAGCTTTAGGACAGGGGGGTATCAGCCCCAGCATTTT
TRBV6-6	TRBJ1-5	.	.	CASTTRGGNQPQHF	TGTGCCAGCACCACCCGGGGGGGGAATCAGCCCCAGCATTTT
TRBV28	TRBJ2-1	TRBD2	.	CASRGLSGVYYNEQFF	TGTGCCAGCAGGGGCCTGAGCGGGGTTTACTACAATGAGCAGTTCTTC
TRBV11-3	TRBJ2-7	TRBD1	medium-sized	CASSYGQAGSYEQYF	TGTGCCAGCAGCTACGGACAGGCTGGCTCCTACGAGCAGTACTTC
TRBV6-5	TRBJ1-5	.	medium-sized	CASRGEDSNQPQHF	TGTGCCAGCAGGGGGGAGGATAGCAATCAGCCCCAGCATTTT
TRBV9	TRBJ2-4	.	.	CASSATPPTQYF	TGTGCCAGCAGCGCGACCCCTCCCACTCAGTACTTC
TRBV5-1	TRBJ2-3	.	.	CASSELQGSDTQYF	TGCGCCAGCAGCGAATTACAGGGTTCAGATACGCAGTATTTT
TRBV4-1	TRBJ1-1	.	.	CASRNQLANTEAFF	TGCGCCAGCAGGAATCAACTGGCGAACACTGAAGCTTTCTTT
TRBV27	TRBJ2-7	TRBD2	.	CASTGSGRLSYEQYF	TGTGCCAGCACGGGTAGCGGGAGGCTCTCCTACGAGCAGTACTTC
TRBV7-2	TRBJ1-1	TRBD1	.	CASSSQTGGTEAFF	TGTGCCAGCAGCTCCCAGACAGGGGGCACTGAAGCTTTCTTT
TRBV7-3	TRBJ2-2	.	.	CASSPGVAGELFF	TGTGCCAGCAGCCCCGGGGTGGCCGGGGAGCTGTTTTTT
TRBV11-2	TRBJ1-1	.	.	CASSLGVNTEAFF	TGTGCCAGCAGCTTAGGGGTGAACACTGAAGCTTTCTTT
TRBV6-5	TRBJ2-7	.	.	CASSYSMGSSYEQYF	TGTGCCAGCAGTTACTCGATGGGGAGCTCCTACGAGCAGTACTTC
TRBV5-1	TRBJ2-1	.	.	CASSSNSDLAYNEQFF	TGCGCCAGCAGCTCAAACAGCGACTTAGCCTACAATGAGCAGTTCTTC
TRBV28	TRBJ1-2	.	.	CASSLSGSDYGYTF	TGTGCCAGCAGTTTGTCAGGATCCGACTATGGCTACACCTTC
TRBV5-1	TRBJ1-4	.	.	CASSLGPSDEKLFF	TGCGCCAGCAGCTTGGGTCCATCTGACGAAAAACTGTTTTTT
TRBV5-1	TRBJ1-1	.	.	CASSPFLEIGNTEAFF	TGCGCCAGCAGCCCGTTTCTTGAGATCGGTAACACTGAAGCTTTCTTT
TRBV28	TRBJ2-4	TRBD2	.	CASSRRGLAGLAKNIQYF	TGTGCCAGCAGTCGGCGGGGACTAGCGGGGTTAGCCAAAAACATTCAGTACTTC
TRBV28	TRBJ2-2	TRBD1	.	CASSSSQGYTGELFF	TGTGCCAGCAGTTCCTCACAGGGGTACACCGGGGAGCTGTTTTTT
TRBV5-6	TRBJ1-5	.	.	CASSSQGQPQHF	TGTGCCAGCAGCTCGCAGGGTCAGCCCCAGCATTTT
TRBV5-1	TRBJ1-1	.	.	CASSLGPGNTEAFF	TGCGCCAGCAGCTTGGGCCCAGGGAACACTGAAGCTTTCTTT
TRBV7-9	TRBJ1-4	.	.	CASSLPLGANEKLFF	TGTGCCAGCAGCTTACCTTTAGGGGCTAATGAAAAACTGTTTTTT
TRBV7-9	TRBJ1-5	.	.	CASSLGLRGREAQPQHF	TGTGCCAGCAGCTTAGGGCTACGGGGCAGGGAGGCTCAGCCCCAGCATTTT
TRBV6-1	TRBJ2-3	TRBD1	.	CASDRDRGDTQYF	TGTGCCAGCGACCGGGACAGGGGGGATACGCAGTATTTT
TRBV30	TRBJ1-6	TRBD1	.	CAWSPGTGGFYNSPLHF	TGTGCCTGGAGCCCAGGGACAGGGGGCTTTTATAATTCACCCCTCCACTTT
TRBV29-1	TRBJ1-3	.	.	CSVETRAGNTIYF	TGCAGCGTTGAAACAAGGGCAGGAAACACCATATATTTT
TRBV9	TRBJ2-2	TRBD2	.	CASSALAGGGTGELFF	TGTGCCAGCAGCGCTCTAGCGGGAGGAGGGACCGGGGAGCTGTTTTTT
TRBV6-5	TRBJ2-7	TRBD2	.	CASSRTSGPYEQYF	TGTGCCAGCAGCAGGACTAGCGGGCCCTACGAGCAGTACTTC
TRBV5-1	TRBJ2-3	TRBD2	.	CASSVGLAGVLRDTQYF	TGCGCCAGCAGTGTGGGACTAGCGGGGGTACTTAGAGATACGCAGTATTTT
TRBV6-6	TRBJ2-7	.	.	CASSYSAVPLEQYF	TGTGCCAGCAGTTACTCGGCAGTTCCCCTCGAGCAGTACTTC
TRBV30	TRBJ2-7	.	few	CAWSVSSYEQYF	TGTGCCTGGAGTGTATCCAGCTACGAGCAGTACTTC
TRBV11-3	TRBJ2-7	TRBD1	once	CASSFSTGDEQYF	TGTGCCAGCAGCTTTTCCACAGGGGACGAGCAGTACTTC
TRBV6-6	TRBJ2-5	TRBD2	.	CASSPTSGETQYF	TGTGCCAGCAGTCCGACTAGCGGAGAGACCCAGTACTTC
TRBV19	TRBJ2-1	TRBD2	once	CASSIRSSGSDEQFF	TGTGCCAGTAGTATTCGGTCTAGCGGGAGTGATGAGCAGTTCTTC
TRBV13	TRBJ2-1	.	.	CASSPERGIYNEQFF	TGTGCCAGCAGCCCCGAGAGGGGAATTTACAATGAGCAGTTCTTC
TRBV11-2	TRBJ2-7	.	few	CASSSVRDYEQYF	TGTGCCAGCAGCTCTGTCAGGGACTACGAGCAGTACTTC